The sample holds a few counts of the clone carrying this TCR beta chain. Its antigen is not known. This CDR3 is 14 amino acids long. Germline values: CDR1 KGHSH, CDR2 LQKENI. The V segment lost 6 bases and the J segment 5 bases; nucleotides outside the gene matches: 8. Reverse transcribing all isolated RNA meant expressed TCRB transcripts were sequenced. Produced via immunoSEQ multiplex PCR; TCRdb's table is partial and in-frame only. This sample yields about 160,000 clones, of which 6.5% to 8.5% are seen a single time; more than 0.5% belongs to the top ten. This record comes from a study of beta chain features in type 1 diabetes. Study conclusions and caveats: Type 1 diabetes patients showed a moderate but significant shortening of TCRB CDR3s in all four CD4+ subsets. Still unanswered here is whether HLA type influences TCRB rearrangement. It was among patients, rather than healthy donors, that naive, central memory and Treg TCRB repertoires appeared more similar.

The sequence was obtained from a woman aged 18 to 35 with type 1 diabetes. The material sequenced was central memory CD4+ T cells from blood. The chain employs TRBV18 and TRBJ2-5, with 8 bases lining up with TRBD2. DNA for the CDR3: TGTGCCAGCTCGTACGGGGGGGCCCTTGAGACCCAGTACTTC. It is translated as CASSYGGALETQYF. Together with reference TRBV18 and TRBJ2-5, the CDR3 gives the full variable domain: NAGVMQNPRHLVRRRGQEARLRCSPMKGHSHVYWYRQLPEEGLKFMVYLQKENIIDESGMPKERFSAEFPKEGPSILRIQQVVRGDSAAYFCASSYGGALETQYFGPGTRLLVL.